This paragraph covers one T cell receptor (beta chain) sequence. As yet, its antigen is unknown. This entry comes from a study of shared clonotypes between healthy human individuals. The germline V and J ends were trimmed by 1 base and 3 bases, with 7 bases remaining between them. Germline lookup yields CDR1 LNHNV and CDR2 YYDKDF (reference sequence). The CDR3 totals 14 residues. Study results and caveats: Naive subsets, compared against memory subsets, generally had larger estimated richness values.

Assay runs were performed at deep level. Sorted subsets were amplified in replicate PCRs using around 0.2 ug DNA, around 30,000 T cell genomes. The repertoire was sequenced with immunoSEQ multiplex PCR; TCRdb's copy has only in-frame clones and lacks some. The sample lists some 630,000 clones; around 72% were seen once. The origin of this receptor is a young woman in good health. The chain is built from TRBV15 and TRBJ1-5, with D possibly TRBD1 on 5 matching bases. Specimen: memory CD4+ T cells sorted from blood. Indicated subset: CD45RA-negative fraction. The CDR3: CATSRGQNNQPQHF. In nucleotides, the CDR3 is TGTGCCACCAGCAGAGGACAGAACAATCAGCCCCAGCATTTT.